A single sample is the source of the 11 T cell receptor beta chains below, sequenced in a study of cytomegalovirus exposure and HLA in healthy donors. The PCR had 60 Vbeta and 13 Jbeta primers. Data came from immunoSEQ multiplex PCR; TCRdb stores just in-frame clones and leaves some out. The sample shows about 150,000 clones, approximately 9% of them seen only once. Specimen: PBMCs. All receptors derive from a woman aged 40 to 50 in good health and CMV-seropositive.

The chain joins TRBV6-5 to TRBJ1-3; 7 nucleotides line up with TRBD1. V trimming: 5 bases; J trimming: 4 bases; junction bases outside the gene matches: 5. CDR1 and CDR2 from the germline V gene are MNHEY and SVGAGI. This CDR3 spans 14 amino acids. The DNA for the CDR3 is TGTGCCAGCAGTGAGACAGGGTTCGGAAACACCATATATTTT. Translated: CASSETGFGNTIYF.

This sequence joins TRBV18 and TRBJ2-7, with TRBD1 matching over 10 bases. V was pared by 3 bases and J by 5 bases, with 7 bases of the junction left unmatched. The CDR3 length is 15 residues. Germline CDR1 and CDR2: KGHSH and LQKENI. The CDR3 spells CASSPTGTGVHEQYF. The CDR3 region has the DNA TGTGCCAGCTCACCTACCGGGACAGGGGTCCACGAGCAGTACTTC. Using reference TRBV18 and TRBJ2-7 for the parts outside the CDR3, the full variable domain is NAGVMQNPRHLVRRRGQEARLRCSPMKGHSHVYWYRQLPEEGLKFMVYLQKENIIDESGMPKERFSAEFPKEGPSILRIQQVVRGDSAAYFCASSPTGTGVHEQYFGPGTRLTVT.

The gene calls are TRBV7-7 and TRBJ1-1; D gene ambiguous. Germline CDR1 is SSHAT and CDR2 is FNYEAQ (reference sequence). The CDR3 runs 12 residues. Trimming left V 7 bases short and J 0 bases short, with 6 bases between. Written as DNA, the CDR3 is TGTGCCAGCAATGGAGTGAACACTGAAGCTTTCTTT. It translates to CASNGVNTEAFF.

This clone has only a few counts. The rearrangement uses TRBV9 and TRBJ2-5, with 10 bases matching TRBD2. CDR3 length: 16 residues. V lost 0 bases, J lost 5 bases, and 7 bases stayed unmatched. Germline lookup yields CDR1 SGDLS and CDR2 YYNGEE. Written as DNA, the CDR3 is TGTGCCAGCAGCGTAGCGAGCGGGGGGGTCGGGGAGACCCAGTACTTC. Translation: CASSVASGGVGETQYF.

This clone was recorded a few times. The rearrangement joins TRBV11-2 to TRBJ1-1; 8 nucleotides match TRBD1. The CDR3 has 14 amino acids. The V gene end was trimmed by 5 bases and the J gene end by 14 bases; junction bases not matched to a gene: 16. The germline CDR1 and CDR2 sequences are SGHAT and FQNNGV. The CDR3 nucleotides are TGTGCCAGCAGCGCCAGACAGGGGCATTCCGAAGTCTTCTTT. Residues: CASSARQGHSEVFF.

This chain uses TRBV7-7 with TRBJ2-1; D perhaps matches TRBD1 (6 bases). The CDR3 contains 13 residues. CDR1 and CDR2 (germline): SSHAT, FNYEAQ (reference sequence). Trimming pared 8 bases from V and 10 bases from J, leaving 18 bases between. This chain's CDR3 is CASSTRSGTEQFF. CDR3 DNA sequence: TGTGCCAGCTCCACGCGTTCTGGGACAGAGCAGTTCTTC.

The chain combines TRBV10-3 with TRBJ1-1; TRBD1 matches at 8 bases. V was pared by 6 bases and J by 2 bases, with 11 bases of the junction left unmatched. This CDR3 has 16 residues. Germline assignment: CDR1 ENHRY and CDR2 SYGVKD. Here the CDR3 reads CAIREGGRGRNTEAFF. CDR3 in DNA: TGTGCCATCAGGGAGGGCGGCAGGGGGCGAAACACTGAAGCTTTCTTT.

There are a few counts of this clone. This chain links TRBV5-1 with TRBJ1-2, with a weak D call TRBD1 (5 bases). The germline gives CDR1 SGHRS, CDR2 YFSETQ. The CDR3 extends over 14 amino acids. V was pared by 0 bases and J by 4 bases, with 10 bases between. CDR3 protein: CASSLEAGPYGYTF. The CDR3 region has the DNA TGCGCCAGCAGCTTGGAAGCAGGGCCCTATGGCTACACCTTC.

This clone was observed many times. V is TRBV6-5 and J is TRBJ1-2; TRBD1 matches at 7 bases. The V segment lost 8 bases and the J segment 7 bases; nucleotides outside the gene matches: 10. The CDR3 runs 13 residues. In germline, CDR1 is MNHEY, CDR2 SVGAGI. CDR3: CASHTGVVGGYTF. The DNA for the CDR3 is TGTGCCAGCCACACAGGGGTTGTCGGTGGCTACACCTTC.

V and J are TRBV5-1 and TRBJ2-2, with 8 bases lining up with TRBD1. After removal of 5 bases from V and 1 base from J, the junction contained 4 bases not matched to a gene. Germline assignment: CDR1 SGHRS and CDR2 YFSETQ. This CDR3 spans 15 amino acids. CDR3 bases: TGCGCCAGCAGTCAGGGGGCTAAGAACACCGGGGAGCTGTTTTTT. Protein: CASSQGAKNTGELFF.

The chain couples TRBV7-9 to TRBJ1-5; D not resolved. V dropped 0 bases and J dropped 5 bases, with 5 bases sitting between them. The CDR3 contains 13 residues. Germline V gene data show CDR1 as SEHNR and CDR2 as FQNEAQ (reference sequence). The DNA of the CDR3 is TGTGCCAGCAGCTTAGCAGGAGATCAGCCCCAGCATTTT. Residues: CASSLAGDQPQHF.